This T cell receptor (beta chain) stems from a study of technical replicates of blood from several donors. Trimming left V 4 bases short and J 1 base short, with 10 bases between. The length of the CDR3 is 14 residues. CDR1 and CDR2 from the germline V gene are SGHTA and FQGNSA. The data were produced by immunoSEQ multiplex PCR, yet TCRdb's version contains in-frame clones alone and is incomplete. This repertoire shows tens of thousands of clones, 80% to 95% found once; its top ten account for under 0.5%. The chain joins TRBV7-2 to TRBJ1-1; D gene uncertain. The sequenced sample consisted of T cells isolated from PBMCs. This sequence originates from a human donor in good health. Some clones in this sample may be carry-over from other donors' samples. The CDR3 bases are TGTGCCAGCAGCTCGGGATTACAGAACACTGAAGCTTTCTTT. Translating it yields CASSSGLQNTEAFF.